The T cell receptor (beta chain) described here comes from a study of blood T cell repertoires in COVID-19 (dated by TCRdb to the early 2020s). For the wider study: Samples from collaborators originated in the United States, Italy and Spain and spanned both the acute and convalescent phases of COVID-19. The material from the prospective study consisted of cDNA or gDNA derived from T cells, B-cell-depleted T cells, or PBMCs. Subjects who had been exposed to COVID-19, were actively infected with it, or had recovered from it provided the deeply sampled blood TCRbeta repertoires that made up the dataset. The repertoires were made available in a free public database intended to serve as a resource for research on the immune response to SARS-CoV-2. Samples came from the ongoing ImmuneRACE study (first 160 participants) plus 1,254 subjects from 6 global collaborators. Sample metadata almost always included a de-identified subject ID, COVID-19 status, age in years and sex. Where available, HLA class I and class II types were taken from metadata supplied by the sample provider and were not determined by assay-based typing. Study-wide conclusions, independent of this receptor: The quantity of clinical and demographic metadata differed by source and by participant and was supplied without curation.

V is clipped by 3 bases and J by 1 base, and the sequence between their germline boundaries is 9 bases long. From its cysteine to its phenylalanine, the CDR3 spans 14 amino acids. CDR3 DNA only is kept here, 42 bases in frame from base 1. From a lookup of the germline V gene, CDR1 and CDR2 are ENHRY and SYGVKD. TCRbeta CDR3 regions were amplified from genomic DNA using the immunoSEQ Assay, a bias-controlled multiplex PCR. The published analysis was carried out like this. The number of nucleated cells in each sample was estimated from the amplification of reference gene primers within the assay. To quantify the absolute abundance of each unique TCRbeta CDR3 rearrangement, sequence reads were collapsed and filtered. For each sample, productive Simpson clonality was calculated as the square root of Simpson's diversity index over productive rearrangements. This is the immuneACCESS table as TCRdb keeps it, with only in-frame sequences that have V and J called. A part of the clones is gone; compared with another copy, unresolved V genes explain less than half, and the rest is unexplained. V and J calls and clone size are copied from that table; D and trimming were computed from the DNA. For this sample the table gives about 190,000 clones, of which around 87% were detected only once. The ten largest clonotypes hold 0.88% of the sample.

This clone was detected only once. It lacks a known antigen. No quality values exist for individual bases; no much larger clone is one base distant. A second Seattle source provided samples from volunteer blood donors who had recovered from COVID-19. Each collaborating institution followed its own protocols to collect whole blood in K2EDTA tubes. For TCRbeta analysis, collaborators shipped samples as frozen whole blood, isolated PBMCs, or DNA extracted from either of those sample types. The sequence links TRBV10-3 to TRBJ1-2; no D gene is confidently identified. The sequence was obtained from a woman aged 18 to 35 who had recovered from COVID-19. The source material was peripheral blood. The bases are TGTGCCATCAGTGAAGTGGGCAGTAACTATGGCTACACCTTC. It translates to CAISEVGSNYGYTF.